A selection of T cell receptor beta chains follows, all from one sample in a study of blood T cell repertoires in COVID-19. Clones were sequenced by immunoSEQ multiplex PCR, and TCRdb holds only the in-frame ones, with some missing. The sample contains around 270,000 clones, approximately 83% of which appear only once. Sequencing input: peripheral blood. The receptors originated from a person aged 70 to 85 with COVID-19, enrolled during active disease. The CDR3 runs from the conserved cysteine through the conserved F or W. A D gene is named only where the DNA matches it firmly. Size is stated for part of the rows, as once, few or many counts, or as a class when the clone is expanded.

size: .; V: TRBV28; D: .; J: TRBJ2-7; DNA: TGTGCCAGCAGCCCGTCGGGGAAGGGAGTCCACGAGCAGTACTTC; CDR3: CASSPSGKGVHEQYF
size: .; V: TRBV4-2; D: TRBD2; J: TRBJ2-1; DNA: TGTGCCAGCAGCCACCCTACTAGCGGGGACGGCAATGAGCAGTTCTTC; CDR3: CASSHPTSGDGNEQFF
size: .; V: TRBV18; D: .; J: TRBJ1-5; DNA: TGTGCCAGCTCACCAGGCAGGGATAATCAGCCCCAGCATTTT; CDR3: CASSPGRDNQPQHF
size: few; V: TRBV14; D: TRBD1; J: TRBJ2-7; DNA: TGTGCCAGCAGCCTCTGGGGACAGGGCGGCGAGCAGTACTTC; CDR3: CASSLWGQGGEQYF
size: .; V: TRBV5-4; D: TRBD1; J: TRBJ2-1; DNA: TGTGCCAGCGGTCGACAGGGGAAATACAATGAGCAGTTCTTC; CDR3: CASGRQGKYNEQFF
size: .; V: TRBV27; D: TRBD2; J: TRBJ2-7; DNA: TGTGCCAGCAGCACGGCGACTAGCGGGGGAGGCGAGCAGTACTTC; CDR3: CASSTATSGGGEQYF
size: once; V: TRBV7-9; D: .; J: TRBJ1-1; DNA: TGTGCCAGCAGCTTAGACTCAGGGTCGAACACTGAAGCTTTCTTT; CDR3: CASSLDSGSNTEAFF
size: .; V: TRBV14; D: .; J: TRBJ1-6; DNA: TGTGCCAGCAGCCCCCGCTGGGGGGGTGGTAATTCACCCCTCCACTTT; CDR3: CASSPRWGGGNSPLHF
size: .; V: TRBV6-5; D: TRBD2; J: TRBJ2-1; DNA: TGTGCCAGCCTTACCCTAGCGGGAGGGTCGTTCCTGTTCTTC; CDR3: CASLTLAGGSFLFF
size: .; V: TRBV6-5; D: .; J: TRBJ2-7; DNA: TGTGCCAGCAGTCCGCGTCACCTCGGGGCCTACGAGCAGTACTTC; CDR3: CASSPRHLGAYEQYF
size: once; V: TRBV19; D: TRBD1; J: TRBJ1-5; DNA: TGTGCCAGTGCAGGCGGGACAGTATATAGCAATCAGCCCCAGCATTTT; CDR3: CASAGGTVYSNQPQHF
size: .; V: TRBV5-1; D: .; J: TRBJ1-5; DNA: TGCGCCAGCAGCTTGGCTCAGGTAGGCCAGCCCCAGCATTTT; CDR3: CASSLAQVGQPQHF
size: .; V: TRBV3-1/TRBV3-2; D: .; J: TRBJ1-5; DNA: TGTGCCAGCAGCCAAGGACAGCAGGGGAATCAGCCCCAGCATTTT; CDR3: CASSQGQQGNQPQHF
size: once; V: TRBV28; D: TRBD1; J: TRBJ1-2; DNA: TGTGCCAGCAGTACACAGGGACAGGACTACGGCTACACCTTC; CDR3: CASSTQGQDYGYTF
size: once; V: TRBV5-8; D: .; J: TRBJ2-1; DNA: TGTGCCAGCAGCTTGAGAGGAGACTCCTACAATGAGCAGTTCTTC; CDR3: CASSLRGDSYNEQFF
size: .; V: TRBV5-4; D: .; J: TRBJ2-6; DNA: TGTGCCAGCAGCTCGCCCGAAGGAGGGGGGGCCAACGTCCTGACTTTC; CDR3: CASSSPEGGGANVLTF
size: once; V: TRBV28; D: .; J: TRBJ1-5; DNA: TGTGCCAGCAGTTTCCCCAGGGGACCCGATCAGCCCCAGCATTTT; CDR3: CASSFPRGPDQPQHF
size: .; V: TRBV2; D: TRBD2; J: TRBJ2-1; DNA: TGTGCCAGCAGCCTAAGCTCACTAGCGAACAATGAGCAGTTCTTC; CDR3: CASSLSSLANNEQFF
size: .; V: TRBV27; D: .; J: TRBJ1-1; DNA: TGTGCCAGCAGCAAGGACAGAGATAACACTGAAGCTTTCTTT; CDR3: CASSKDRDNTEAFF
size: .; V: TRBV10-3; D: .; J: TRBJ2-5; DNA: TGTGCCATCAGTGCAGGTTACCAAGAGACCCAGTACTTC; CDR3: CAISAGYQETQYF
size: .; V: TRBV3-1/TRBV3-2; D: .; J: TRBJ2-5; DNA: TGTGCCAGCAGTAACAGATGGGGAGAAGAGACCCAGTACTTC; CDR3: CASSNRWGEETQYF
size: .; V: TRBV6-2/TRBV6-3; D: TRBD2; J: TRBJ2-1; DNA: TGTGCCAGCAGTTACTCCCTTACCAAGACTAGCGGGGGTTACAATGAGCAGTTCTTC; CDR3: CASSYSLTKTSGGYNEQFF
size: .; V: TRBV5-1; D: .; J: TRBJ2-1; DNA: TGCGCCAGCAGCTCGGGACTGCCTAGCAATGAGCAGTTCTTC; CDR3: CASSSGLPSNEQFF
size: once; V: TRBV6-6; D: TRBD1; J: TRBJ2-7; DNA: TGTGCCAGCACCAACAGGGGGCAAAGTTCCTACGAGCAGTACTTC; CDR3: CASTNRGQSSYEQYF
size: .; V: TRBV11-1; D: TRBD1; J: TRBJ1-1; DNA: TGTGCCAGCAGCGCAGCTGGGACAGGACATGCTTTCTTT; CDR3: CASSAAGTGHAFF
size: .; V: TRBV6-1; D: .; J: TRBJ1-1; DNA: TGTGCCAGCAGTGAAGTCGGGGGGGGGCTCACTGAAGCTTTCTTT; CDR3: CASSEVGGGLTEAFF
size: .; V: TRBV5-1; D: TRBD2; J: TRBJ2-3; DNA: TGCGCCAGCAGCCCCGGACGGACTAGCGGGGGGGCCGGAGATACGCAGTATTTT; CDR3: CASSPGRTSGGAGDTQYF
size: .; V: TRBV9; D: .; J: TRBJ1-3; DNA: TGTGCCAGCAGCGGCGGGGCTGGAAACACCATATATTTT; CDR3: CASSGGAGNTIYF
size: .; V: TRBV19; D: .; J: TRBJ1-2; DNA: TGTGCCAGTAGGCACCACGGGGAGGACTATGGCTACACCTTC; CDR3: CASRHHGEDYGYTF
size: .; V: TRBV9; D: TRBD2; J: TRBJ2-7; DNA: TGTGCCAGCAGCGGACTAGCGGGAGCAGAAGAGCAGTACTTC; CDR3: CASSGLAGAEEQYF
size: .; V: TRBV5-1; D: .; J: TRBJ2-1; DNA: TGCGCCAGCAGCGGAGCGTCCTACAATGAGCAGTTCTTC; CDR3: CASSGASYNEQFF
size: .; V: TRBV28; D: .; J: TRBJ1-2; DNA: TGTGCCAGCAGTTTAATAGGACAGCCAAATAACTATGGCTACACCTTC; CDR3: CASSLIGQPNNYGYTF
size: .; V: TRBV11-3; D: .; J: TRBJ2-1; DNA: TGTGCCAGCAGCACCCGACTCACTGCTAGCCGGGGTGAGCAGTTCTTC; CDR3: CASSTRLTASRGEQFF
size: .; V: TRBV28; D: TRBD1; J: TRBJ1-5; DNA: TGTGCCAGCACGACAGGGGACGGGCAGCCCCAGCATTTT; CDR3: CASTTGDGQPQHF
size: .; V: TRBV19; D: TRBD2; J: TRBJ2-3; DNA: TGTGCCAGTAGTATGGGGCTAGCGGGCACAGATACGCAGTATTTT; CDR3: CASSMGLAGTDTQYF